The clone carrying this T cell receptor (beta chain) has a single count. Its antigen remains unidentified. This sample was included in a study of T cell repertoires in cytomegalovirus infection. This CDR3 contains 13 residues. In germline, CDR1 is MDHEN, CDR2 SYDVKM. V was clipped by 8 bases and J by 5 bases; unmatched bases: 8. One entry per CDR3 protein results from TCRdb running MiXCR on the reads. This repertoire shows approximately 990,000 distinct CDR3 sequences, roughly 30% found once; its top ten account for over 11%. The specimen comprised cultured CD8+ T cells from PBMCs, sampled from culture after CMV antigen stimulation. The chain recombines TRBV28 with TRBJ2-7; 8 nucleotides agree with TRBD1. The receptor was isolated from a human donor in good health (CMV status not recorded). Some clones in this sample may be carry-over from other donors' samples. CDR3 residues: CASETRGPHEQYF. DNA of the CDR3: TGTGCCAGCGAAACCAGGGGGCCCCACGAGCAGTACTTC.